The 19 T cell receptor beta chains in this list originate from one sample, sequenced in a study of identical twins. TCRdb used MiXCR to reprocess the 5' RACE reads, holding one entry per CDR3 protein. The table has 600,000 to 700,000 distinct CDR3 sequences, 21% seen once. These data were also filed under a second study, of T cells expressing NK-cell markers.

The material sequenced was PBMCs. Receptors originate from a young woman in good health.

V gene TRBV7-9 combines with J gene TRBJ2-1; 11 nucleotides line up with TRBD1. The J segment lost 7 bases and the V segment lost 2 bases, leaving 10 bases of the junction unmatched. The CDR3 is 17 residues long. CDR1 and CDR2 (germline): SEHNR, FQNEAQ (reference sequence). This CDR3 reads CASSLTEWGDRGNEQFF. The CDR3 DNA sequence: TGTGCCAGCAGCTTAACAGAGTGGGGGGACAGGGGGAATGAGCAGTTCTTC.

This clonotype was detected a few times. This rearrangement joins TRBV20-1 to TRBJ2-1; perhaps TRBD2 as D (5 bases). Trimming removed 5 bases from V and 12 bases from J, with 14 bases in between. The CDR3 totals 11 residues. Looked up from germline, CDR1 is DFQATT and CDR2 is SNEGSKA (reference sequence). CDR3 in amino acids: CSALIRGLQFF. The CDR3 DNA is TGCAGTGCTCTAATCCGAGGGTTGCAGTTCTTC.

This clonotype was detected only a few times. The chain combines TRBV5-6 with TRBJ1-5; tentatively, D is TRBD1 (6 bases). V lost 4 bases to trimming and J lost 0 bases, with 14 bases between them. From germline, CDR1 is SGHDT and CDR2 YYEEEE. This CDR3 comprises 16 residues. The CDR3 bases are TGTGCCAGCAGCGGACAGCGAGGGAGTAGCAATCAGCCCCAGCATTTT. This translates into CASSGQRGSSNQPQHF. Full variable domain (remainder filled in from reference TRBV5-6 and TRBJ1-5): DAGVTQSPTHLIKTRGQQVTLRCSPKSGHDTVSWYQQALGQGPQFIFQYYEEEERQRGNFPDRFSGHQFPNYSSELNVNALLLGDSALYLCASSGQRGSSNQPQHFGDGTRLSIL.

This clonotype was counted many times. This rearrangement joins TRBV4-2 to TRBJ2-5; 11 nucleotides line up with TRBD2. From germline, CDR1 is LGHNA and CDR2 YNFKEQ. V lost 0 bases to trimming and J lost 4 bases; unmatched junction nucleotides: 10. CDR3 size: 18 residues. CDR3 residues: CASSQDGYVTSGGETQYF. Here the CDR3 DNA reads TGTGCCAGCAGCCAAGATGGCTACGTAACTAGCGGGGGAGAGACCCAGTACTTC.

V gene TRBV6-2 or TRBV6-3 combines with J gene TRBJ1-1, with D possibly matching TRBD1 (6 bases). Germline V lookup: CDR1 MNHEY, CDR2 SVGEGT. The ends were cut back, 5 bases at V and 0 bases at J, with 10 bases in the middle. This CDR3 contains 14 residues. The CDR3 sequence is CASSATGLNTEAFF. DNA for the CDR3: TGTGCCAGCAGTGCCACAGGGCTGAACACTGAAGCTTTCTTT.

The J gene is TRBJ2-7, the V gene TRBV7-6, with 10 bases fitting TRBD2. V lost 0 bases and J lost 3; bases outside the gene matches: 2. The CDR3 length is 15 residues. Germline V CDR1 and CDR2: SGHVS, FNYEAQ. The DNA of the CDR3 is TGTGCCAGCAGCTTAGCACTAGCGGGGATCTACGAGCAGTACTTC. Protein: CASSLALAGIYEQYF.

This clonotype has more than one count but fewer than ten. This rearrangement joins TRBV20-1 to TRBJ2-1; D gene unclear. Trimming stripped 7 bases from V and 5 bases from J, with 24 bases between. The germline CDR1 and CDR2 sequences are DFQATT and SNEGSKA (reference sequence). The CDR3 is 16 residues long. This chain's CDR3 is CSVPYLHGFEHNEQFF. CDR3 DNA: TGCAGTGTCCCCTACCTACACGGCTTCGAACACAATGAGCAGTTCTTC.

This clonotype has at least ten counts. The V and J genes are TRBV18 and TRBJ2-1; TRBD1 aligns across 9 bases. CDR1 KGHSH and CDR2 LQKENI come from the germline V gene. The CDR3 contains 14 residues. V lost 8 bases to trimming and J lost 7 bases; unmatched junction nucleotides: 9. The CDR3 DNA is TGTGCCAGCACTTCGGGACAGGGATCTAATGAGCAGTTCTTC. Translated: CASTSGQGSNEQFF.

The sample holds many counts of this clonotype. The rearrangement joins TRBV6-5 to TRBJ2-5; TRBD2 might be the D (6 bases). Per the germline V gene, CDR1 is MNHEY and CDR2 is SVGAGI. V was pared by 2 bases and J by 7 bases, with 17 bases between. The CDR3 runs to 15 residues. The DNA of the CDR3 is TGTGCCAGCAGTTACGGCGGGATCAGGAGGGGGACCCAGTACTTC. It yields the protein CASSYGGIRRGTQYF.

V usage is TRBV29-1 and J usage is TRBJ2-5; 7 bases line up with TRBD2. Per germline, CDR1 SQVTM and CDR2 ANQGSEA. The CDR3 loop spans 14 amino acids. Trimming removed 4 bases from V and 3 bases from J; junction bases left unmatched: 8. The CDR3 spells CSVVSPGLKETQYF. The CDR3 coding sequence is TGCAGCGTTGTGTCCCCGGGACTAAAAGAGACCCAGTACTTC.

This clonotype was recorded a few times. The rearrangement uses TRBV20-1 and TRBJ2-5; 8 bases align to TRBD1. Germline V lookup: CDR1 DFQATT, CDR2 SNEGSKA (reference sequence). There are 15 residues in the CDR3. Unmatched junction bases numbered 13, after V lost 5 bases and J lost 5 bases. CDR3 residues: CSALVRDRPRETQYF. The CDR3 DNA reads TGCAGTGCTCTGGTACGGGACAGGCCGAGGGAGACCCAGTACTTC.

The genes are TRBV5-6 and TRBJ2-2; D perhaps matches TRBD1 (5 bases). V was clipped by 2 bases and J by 7 bases, with 15 bases between them. Germline V gene sequence: CDR1 SGHDT, CDR2 YYEEEE. This CDR3 is built from 15 residues. CDR3: CASSFPTQGVGELFF. The CDR3 coding sequence is TGTGCCAGCAGCTTCCCAACCCAGGGCGTCGGGGAGCTGTTTTTT.

The chain uses TRBV29-1 and TRBJ1-2; no clear D. Trimming took 4 bases from V and 8 from J, leaving 17 bases between them. This CDR3 is 13 amino acids long. Germline V CDR1 and CDR2: SQVTM, ANQGSEA. This CDR3 reads CSVVGLRASGYTF. The CDR3 DNA is TGCAGCGTTGTTGGACTAAGGGCCTCCGGCTACACCTTC.

This chain connects TRBV7-2 to TRBJ2-1, with D maybe TRBD2 (6 bases). Germline CDR1 and CDR2: SGHTA and FQGNSA. V lost 1 base and J 10 bases, leaving 11 bases between the germline ends. There are 13 residues in the CDR3. CDR3 protein: CASSLVGSGEQFF. CDR3 DNA sequence: TGTGCCAGCAGCTTAGTCGGGAGTGGGGAGCAGTTCTTC.

This clonotype was picked up a small number of times. CDR3 protein: CAWSLSGTVGLTDTQYF. The DNA of the CDR3 is TGTGCCTGGTCACTTAGCGGCACGGTTGGACTCACAGATACGCAGTATTTT. This rearrangement joins TRBV30 to TRBJ2-3; tentatively, D is TRBD2 (6 bases). V was shortened by 5 bases and J by 2 bases, with 23 bases between the two germline ends. The CDR3 runs to 17 residues. From germline, CDR1 is GTSNPN and CDR2 SVGIG (reference sequence).

This clonotype was detected a few times. The rearrangement uses TRBV5-5 and TRBJ2-7; D may be TRBD1 or TRBD2 (5 bases each). The CDR3 loop spans 14 amino acids. Germline-derived CDR1 and CDR2 are SGHKS and YYEKEE (reference sequence). V dropped 7 bases and J dropped 3 bases, with 17 bases sitting between them. CDR3 protein: CASGQGPAGYEQYF. CDR3 coding DNA: TGTGCCAGCGGTCAGGGACCCGCGGGCTACGAGCAGTACTTC.

Concerning this clonotype itself: A single base separates this from a much larger clone, so it may be a read error. V and J are TRBV27 and TRBJ2-6; D unclear. Germline loops: CDR1 MNHEY, CDR2 SMNVEV (reference sequence). The CDR3 extends over 13 amino acids. This chain's CDR3 is CAGSLGGANVLTF. As DNA, the CDR3 is TGTGCCGGCAGTTTAGGTGGGGCCAACGTCCTGACTTTC.

This clonotype has at least ten counts. The chain has TRBV9 and TRBJ2-1; possibly TRBD2 for D (5 bases). CDR3 length: 12 residues. Trimming shortened V by 3 bases and J by 9 bases, and 10 bases separated the two germline ends. Germline CDR1 reads SGDLS; CDR2 reads YYNGEE. CDR3 coding DNA: TGTGCCAGCAGCGCACTAGTCGGTGAGCAGTTCTTC. This codes for CASSALVGEQFF.

J is TRBJ2-3 and V is TRBV5-1; TRBD1 is a possible D gene (6 bases). The CDR3 covers 15 residues. V shed 2 bases and J shed 2 bases, with 12 bases lying between them. Germline V lookup: CDR1 SGHRS, CDR2 YFSETQ. Here the CDR3 reads CASSLQGYLTDTQYF. CDR3 nucleotide sequence: TGCGCCAGCAGCTTACAGGGTTACCTCACAGATACGCAGTATTTT. Full variable domain (remainder filled in from reference TRBV5-1 and TRBJ2-3): KAGVTQTPRYLIKTRGQQVTLSCSPISGHRSVSWYQQTPGQGLQFLFEYFSETQRNKGNFPGRFSGRQFSNSRSEMNVSTLELGDSALYLCASSLQGYLTDTQYFGPGTRLTVL.